Sequencing of this T cell receptor beta chain was carried out in a study of beta chain features in type 1 diabetes. Study-wide findings and caveats: A closer apparent resemblance between naive, central memory and Treg TCRB repertoires was seen in patients than in healthy donors. In patients and controls equally, PCR might favor templates that are shorter. People with Type 1 diabetes carried modestly yet significantly shorter TCRB CDR3s in all four CD4+ subsets.

Germline assignment: CDR1 SQVTM and CDR2 ANQGSEA. Between the trimmed V and J ends, which lost 7 bases and 6 bases, there was a span of 12 bases. The CDR3 consists of 11 residues. cDNA synthesis used the whole RNA isolate, giving expressed TCRB sequences. Data came from immunoSEQ multiplex PCR; TCRdb stores just in-frame clones and leaves some out. The sample yields about 370,000 clones, roughly 9.8% seen once. This clone turned up a few times. The antigen remains undetermined. The TCR originated in a man between 25 and 39 years old with type 1 diabetes. Sequencing was carried out using central memory CD4+ T cells from blood. V gene TRBV29-1 combines with J gene TRBJ1-1; possibly TRBD1 for D (5 bases). CDR3 in amino acids: CSARDPPEAFF. Here the CDR3 DNA reads TGCAGCGCTAGGGACCCCCCTGAAGCTTTCTTT. The variable domain in full, completed from reference TRBV29-1 and TRBJ1-1, reads SAVISQKPSRDICQRGTSLTIQCQVDSQVTMMFWYRQQPGQSLTLIATANQGSEATYESGFVIDKFPISRPNLTFSTLTVSNMSPEDSSIYLCSARDPPEAFFGQGTRLTVV.